Sequencing of this T cell receptor (beta chain) was carried out in a study of T cell responses to AZD1222 COVID-19 vaccine. Whole-study findings and limits: Spike-specific TCR breadth and depth rose after two AZD1222 doses. Mostly white British, mostly female donors; authors suggested clonal diversity may be underestimated.

Comment on this clone: The antigen remains undetermined.

Clones were sequenced by immunoSEQ multiplex PCR, and TCRdb holds only the in-frame ones, with some missing. This sample carries tens of thousands of clones, 88% of them seen once, and the ten largest clones take 7.8%. The germline V gene has CDR1 LNHDA and CDR2 SQIVND (reference sequence). V dropped 3 bases and J dropped 2 bases, with 7 bases sitting between them. This CDR3 spans 13 amino acids. The genes are TRBV19 and TRBJ1-1; D is ambiguous. The TCR sequence derives from an adult in good health. Sequencing used peripheral blood, obtained on day 0 of AZD1222 vaccination. The CDR3 sequence: CASSIRDNTEAFF. The CDR3 DNA sequence: TGTGCCAGTAGTATCCGGGATAACACTGAAGCTTTCTTT.